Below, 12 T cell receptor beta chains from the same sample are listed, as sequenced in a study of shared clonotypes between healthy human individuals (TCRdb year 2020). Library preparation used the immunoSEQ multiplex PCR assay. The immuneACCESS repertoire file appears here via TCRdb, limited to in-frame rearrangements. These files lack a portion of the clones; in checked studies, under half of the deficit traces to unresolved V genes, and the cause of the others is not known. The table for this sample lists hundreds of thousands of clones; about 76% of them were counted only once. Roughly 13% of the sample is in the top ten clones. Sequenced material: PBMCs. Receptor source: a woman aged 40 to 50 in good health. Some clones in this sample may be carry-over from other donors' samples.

In DNA, the CDR3 is TGTGCCAGCAGCTTCGAGAACTATGGCTACACCTTC. This encodes CASSFENYGYTF. This chain connects TRBV5-4 to TRBJ1-2; D not resolved. Trimming removed 2 bases from V and 2 bases from J, with 4 bases in between. From germline, CDR1 is SGHNT and CDR2 YYREEE (reference sequence). This CDR3 region has 12 residues.

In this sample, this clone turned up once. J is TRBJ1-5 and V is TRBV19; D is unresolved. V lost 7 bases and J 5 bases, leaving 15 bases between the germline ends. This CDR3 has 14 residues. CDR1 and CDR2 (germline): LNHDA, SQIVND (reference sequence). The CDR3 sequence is CASTLVRMDQPQHF. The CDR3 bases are TGTGCCAGTACCCTGGTTCGAATGGATCAGCCCCAGCATTTT.

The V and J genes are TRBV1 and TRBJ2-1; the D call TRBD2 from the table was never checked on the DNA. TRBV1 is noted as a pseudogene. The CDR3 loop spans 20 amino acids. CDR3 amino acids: CTSSQETPSGKKTPYNEQFF. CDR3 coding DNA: TGCACCAGCAGCCAAGAAACGCCTAGCGGGAAGAAGACACCATACAATGAGCAGTTCTTC.

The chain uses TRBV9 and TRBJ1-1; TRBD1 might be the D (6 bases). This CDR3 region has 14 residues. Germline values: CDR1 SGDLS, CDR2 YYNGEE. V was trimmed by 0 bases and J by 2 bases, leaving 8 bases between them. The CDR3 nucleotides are TGTGCCAGCAGCGTAGGACAGGCCAACACTGAAGCTTTCTTT. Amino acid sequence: CASSVGQANTEAFF.

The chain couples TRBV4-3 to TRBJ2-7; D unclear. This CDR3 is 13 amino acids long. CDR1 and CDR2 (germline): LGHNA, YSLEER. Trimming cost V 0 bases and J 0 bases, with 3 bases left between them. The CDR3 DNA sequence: TGCGCCAGCAGCCAAGATAACTCCTACGAGCAGTACTTC. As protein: CASSQDNSYEQYF.

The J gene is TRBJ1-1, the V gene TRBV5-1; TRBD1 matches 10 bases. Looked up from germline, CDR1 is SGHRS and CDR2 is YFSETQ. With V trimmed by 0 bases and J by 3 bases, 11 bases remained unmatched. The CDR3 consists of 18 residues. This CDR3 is CASSLVVLGDRGYTEAFF. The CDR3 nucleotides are TGCGCCAGCAGCTTGGTAGTCTTGGGGGACAGGGGCTACACTGAAGCTTTCTTT. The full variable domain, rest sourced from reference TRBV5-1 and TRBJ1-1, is KAGVTQTPRYLIKTRGQQVTLSCSPISGHRSVSWYQQTPGQGLQFLFEYFSETQRNKGNFPGRFSGRQFSNSRSEMNVSTLELGDSALYLCASSLVVLGDRGYTEAFFGQGTRLTVV.

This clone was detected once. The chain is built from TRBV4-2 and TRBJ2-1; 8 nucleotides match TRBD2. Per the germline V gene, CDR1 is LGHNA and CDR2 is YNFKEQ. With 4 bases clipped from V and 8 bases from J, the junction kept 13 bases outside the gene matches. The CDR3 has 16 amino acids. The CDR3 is CASSLQPGLGDYEQFF. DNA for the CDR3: TGTGCCAGCAGCCTTCAACCGGGACTAGGGGACTATGAGCAGTTCTTC.

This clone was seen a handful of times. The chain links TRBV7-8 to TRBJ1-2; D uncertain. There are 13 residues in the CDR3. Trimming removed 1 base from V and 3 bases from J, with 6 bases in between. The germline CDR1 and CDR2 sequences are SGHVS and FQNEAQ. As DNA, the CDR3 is TGTGCCAGCAGCTTAGACACCCACTATGGCTACACCTTC. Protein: CASSLDTHYGYTF.

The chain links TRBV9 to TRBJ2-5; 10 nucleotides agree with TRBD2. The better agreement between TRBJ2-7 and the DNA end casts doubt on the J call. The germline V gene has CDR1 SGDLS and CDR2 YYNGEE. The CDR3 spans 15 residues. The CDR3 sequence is CASSVELAGTYEQYF. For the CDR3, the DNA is TGTGCCAGCAGCGTAGAACTAGCGGGGACCTACGAGCAGTACTTC.

CDR3 in amino acids: CASKVGQENEKLFF. In nucleotides, the CDR3 is TGTGCCAGCAAGGTGGGACAGGAGAATGAAAAACTGTTTTTT. The chain couples TRBV6-1 to TRBJ1-4; 8 bases align to TRBD1. Losses at the gene ends were 7 bases for V and 5 bases for J; bases not matched to a gene: 6. The CDR3 loop spans 14 amino acids. Germline CDR1 and CDR2: MNHNS and SASEGT.

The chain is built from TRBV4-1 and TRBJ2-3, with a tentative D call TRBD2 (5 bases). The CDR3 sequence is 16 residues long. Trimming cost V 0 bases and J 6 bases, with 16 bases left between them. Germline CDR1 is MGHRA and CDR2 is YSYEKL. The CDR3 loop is CASSQDGISGADTQYF. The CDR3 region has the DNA TGCGCCAGCAGCCAAGATGGTATCAGCGGAGCGGATACGCAGTATTTT.

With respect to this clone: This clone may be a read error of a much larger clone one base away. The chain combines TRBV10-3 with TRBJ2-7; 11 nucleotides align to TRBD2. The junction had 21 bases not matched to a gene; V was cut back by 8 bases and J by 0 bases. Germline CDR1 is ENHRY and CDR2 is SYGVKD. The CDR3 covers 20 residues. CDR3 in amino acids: CAIADPAGLADPQISYEQYF. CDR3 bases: TGTGCCATCGCGGACCCAGCGGGACTAGCGGACCCTCAAATCTCCTACGAGCAGTACTTC.